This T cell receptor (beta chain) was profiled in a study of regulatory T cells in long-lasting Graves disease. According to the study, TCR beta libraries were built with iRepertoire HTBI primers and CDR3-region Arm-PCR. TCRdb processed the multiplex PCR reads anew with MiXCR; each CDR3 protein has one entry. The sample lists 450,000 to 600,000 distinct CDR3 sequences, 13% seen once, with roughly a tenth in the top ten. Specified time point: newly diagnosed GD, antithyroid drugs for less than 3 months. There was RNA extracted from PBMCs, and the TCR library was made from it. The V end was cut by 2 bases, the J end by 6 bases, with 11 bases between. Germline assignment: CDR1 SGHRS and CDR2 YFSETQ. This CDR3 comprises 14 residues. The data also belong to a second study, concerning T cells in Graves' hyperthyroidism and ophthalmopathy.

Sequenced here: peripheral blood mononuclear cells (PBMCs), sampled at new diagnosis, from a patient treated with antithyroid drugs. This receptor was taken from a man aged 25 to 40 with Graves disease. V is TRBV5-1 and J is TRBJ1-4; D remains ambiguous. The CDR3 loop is CASSFRQPDEKLFF. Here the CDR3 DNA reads TGCGCCAGCAGCTTTCGTCAGCCGGATGAAAAACTGTTTTTT.